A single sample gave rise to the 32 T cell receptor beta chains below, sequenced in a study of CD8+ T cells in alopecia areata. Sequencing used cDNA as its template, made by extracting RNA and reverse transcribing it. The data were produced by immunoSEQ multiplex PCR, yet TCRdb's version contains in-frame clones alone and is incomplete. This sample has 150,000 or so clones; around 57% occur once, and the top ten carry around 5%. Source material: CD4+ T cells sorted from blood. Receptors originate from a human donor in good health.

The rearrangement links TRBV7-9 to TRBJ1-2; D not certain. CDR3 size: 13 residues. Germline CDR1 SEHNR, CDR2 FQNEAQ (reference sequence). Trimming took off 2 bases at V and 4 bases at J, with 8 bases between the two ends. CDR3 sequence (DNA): TGTGCCAGCAGCTTAAGCGCGCTCTATGGCTACACCTTC. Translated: CASSLSALYGYTF.

CDR3 sequence (DNA): TGCAGCGTTCCGGGAAGCAGAGAGACCCAGTACTTC. Translated: CSVPGSRETQYF. This chain joins TRBV29-1 and TRBJ2-5; weak D call: TRBD2 (5 bases). Trimming stripped 5 bases from V and 4 bases from J, with 11 bases between. The germline gives CDR1 SQVTM, CDR2 ANQGSEA. CDR3 length equals 12 residues.

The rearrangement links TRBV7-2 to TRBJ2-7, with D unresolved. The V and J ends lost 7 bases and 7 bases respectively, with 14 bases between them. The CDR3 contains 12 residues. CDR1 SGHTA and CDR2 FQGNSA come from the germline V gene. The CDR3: CASTGHPWEQYF. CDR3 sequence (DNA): TGTGCCAGCACCGGTCACCCTTGGGAGCAGTACTTC.

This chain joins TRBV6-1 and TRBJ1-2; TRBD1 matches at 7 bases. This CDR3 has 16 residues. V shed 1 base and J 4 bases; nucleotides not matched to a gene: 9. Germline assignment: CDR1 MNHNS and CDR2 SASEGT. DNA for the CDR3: TGTGCCAGCAGTGAAGGGACAGGCGGTAGAGTCTATGGCTACACCTTC. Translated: CASSEGTGGRVYGYTF.

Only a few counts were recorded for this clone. CDR3: CASLSSQYEQYF. The CDR3 coding sequence is TGTGCCAGCTTAAGCAGTCAATACGAGCAGTACTTC. The J gene is TRBJ2-7, the V gene TRBV27; D remains ambiguous. This CDR3 has 12 amino acids. V gave up 8 bases and J gave up 4 bases, with 12 bases separating them. Germline V gives CDR1 MNHEY, CDR2 SMNVEV (reference sequence).

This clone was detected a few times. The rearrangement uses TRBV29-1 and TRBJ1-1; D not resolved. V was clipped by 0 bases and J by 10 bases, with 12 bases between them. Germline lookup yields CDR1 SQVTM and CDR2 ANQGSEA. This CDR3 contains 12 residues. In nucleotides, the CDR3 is TGCAGCGTTGAAGATGTCTCGAGGGCAGCTTTCTTT. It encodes CSVEDVSRAAFF. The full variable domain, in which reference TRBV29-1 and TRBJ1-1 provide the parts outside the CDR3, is SAVISQKPSRDICQRGTSLTIQCQVDSQVTMMFWYRQQPGQSLTLIATANQGSEATYESGFVIDKFPISRPNLTFSTLTVSNMSPEDSSIYLCSVEDVSRAAFFGQGTRLTVV.

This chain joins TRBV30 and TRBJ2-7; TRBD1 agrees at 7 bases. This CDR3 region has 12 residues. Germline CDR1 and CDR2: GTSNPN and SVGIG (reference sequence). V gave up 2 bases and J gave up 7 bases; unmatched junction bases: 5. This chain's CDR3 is CAWSFTGVEQYF. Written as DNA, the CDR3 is TGTGCCTGGAGTTTCACAGGGGTAGAGCAGTACTTC.

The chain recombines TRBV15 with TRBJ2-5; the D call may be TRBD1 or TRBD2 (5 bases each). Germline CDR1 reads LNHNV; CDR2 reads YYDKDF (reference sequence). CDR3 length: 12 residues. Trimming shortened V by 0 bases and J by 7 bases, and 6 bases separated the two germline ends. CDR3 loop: CATSRDGGTQYF. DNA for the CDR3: TGTGCCACCAGCAGAGATGGGGGGACCCAGTACTTC.

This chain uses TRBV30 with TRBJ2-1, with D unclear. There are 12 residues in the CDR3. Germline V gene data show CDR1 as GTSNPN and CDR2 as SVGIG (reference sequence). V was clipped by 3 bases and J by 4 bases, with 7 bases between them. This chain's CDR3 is CAWSGSYNEQFF. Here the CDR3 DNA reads TGTGCCTGGAGCGGGTCTTACAATGAGCAGTTCTTC.

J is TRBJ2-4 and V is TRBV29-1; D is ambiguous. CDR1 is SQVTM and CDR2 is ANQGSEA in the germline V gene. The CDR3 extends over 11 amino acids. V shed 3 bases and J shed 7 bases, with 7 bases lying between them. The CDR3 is CSVDVGNIQYF. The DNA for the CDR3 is TGCAGCGTTGACGTGGGGAACATTCAGTACTTC.

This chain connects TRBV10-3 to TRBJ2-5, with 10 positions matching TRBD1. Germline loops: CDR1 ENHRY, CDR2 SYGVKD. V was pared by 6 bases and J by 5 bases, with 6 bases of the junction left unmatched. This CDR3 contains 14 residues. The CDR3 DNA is TGTGCCATCAGCGGGACAGGGGTTCGCGAGACCCAGTACTTC. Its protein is CAISGTGVRETQYF.

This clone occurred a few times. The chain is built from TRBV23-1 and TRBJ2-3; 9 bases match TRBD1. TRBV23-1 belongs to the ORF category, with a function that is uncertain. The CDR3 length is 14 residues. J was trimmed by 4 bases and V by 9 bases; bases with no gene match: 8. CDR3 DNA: TGCGCCAGAGATCCGGGACAGGGTTCAGATACGCAGTATTTT. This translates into CARDPGQGSDTQYF.

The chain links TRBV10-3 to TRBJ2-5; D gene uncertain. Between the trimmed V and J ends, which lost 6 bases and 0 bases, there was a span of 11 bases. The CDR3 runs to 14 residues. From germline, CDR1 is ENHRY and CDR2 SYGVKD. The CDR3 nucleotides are TGTGCCATCAGCCGGACCGCGGACCAAGAGACCCAGTACTTC. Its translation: CAISRTADQETQYF.

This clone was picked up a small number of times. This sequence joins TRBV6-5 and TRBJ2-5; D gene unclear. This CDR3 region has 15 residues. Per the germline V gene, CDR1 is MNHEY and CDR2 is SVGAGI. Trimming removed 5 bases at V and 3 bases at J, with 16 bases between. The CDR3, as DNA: TGTGCCAGCAGTCCCGAAGAAGGCACCAAAGAGACCCAGTACTTC. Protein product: CASSPEEGTKETQYF.

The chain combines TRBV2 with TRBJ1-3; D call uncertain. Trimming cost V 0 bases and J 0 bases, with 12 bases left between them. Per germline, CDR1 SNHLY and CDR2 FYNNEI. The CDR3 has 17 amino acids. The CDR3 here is CASSEAFKGSSGNTIYF. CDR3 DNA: TGTGCCAGCAGTGAAGCTTTCAAGGGAAGCTCTGGAAACACCATATATTTT.

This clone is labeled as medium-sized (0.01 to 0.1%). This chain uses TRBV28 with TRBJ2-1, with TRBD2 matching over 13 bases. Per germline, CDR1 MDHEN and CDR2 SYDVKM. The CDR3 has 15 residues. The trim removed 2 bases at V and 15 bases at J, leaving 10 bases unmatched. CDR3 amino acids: CASSLLRLAGGQGFF. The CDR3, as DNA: TGTGCCAGCAGTTTACTGAGACTAGCGGGAGGTCAGGGGTTCTTC.

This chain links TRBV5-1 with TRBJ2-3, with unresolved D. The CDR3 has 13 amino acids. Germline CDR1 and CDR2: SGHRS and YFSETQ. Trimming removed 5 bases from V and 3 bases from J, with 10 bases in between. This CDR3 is CASRATVTDTQYF. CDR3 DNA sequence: TGCGCCAGCAGAGCTACTGTTACAGATACGCAGTATTTT.

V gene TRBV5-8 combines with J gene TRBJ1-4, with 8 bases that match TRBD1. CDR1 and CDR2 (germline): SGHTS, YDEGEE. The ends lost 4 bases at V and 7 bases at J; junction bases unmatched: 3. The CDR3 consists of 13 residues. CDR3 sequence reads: CASSQDRVEKLFF. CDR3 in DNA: TGTGCCAGCAGCCAGGACAGGGTTGAAAAACTGTTTTTT.

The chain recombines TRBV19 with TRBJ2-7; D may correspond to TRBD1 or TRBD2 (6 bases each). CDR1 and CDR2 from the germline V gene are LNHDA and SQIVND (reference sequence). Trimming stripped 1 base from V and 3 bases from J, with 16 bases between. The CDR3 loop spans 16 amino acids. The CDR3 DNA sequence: TGTGCCAGTAGTATAGGACGGGGGCCGGGGGACTACGAGCAGTACTTC. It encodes CASSIGRGPGDYEQYF. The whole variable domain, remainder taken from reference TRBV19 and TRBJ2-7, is DGGITQSPKYLFRKEGQNVTLSCEQNLNHDAMYWYRQDPGQGLRLIYYSQIVNDFQKGDIAEGYSVSREKKESFPLTVTSAQKNPTAFYLCASSIGRGPGDYEQYFGPGTRLTVT.

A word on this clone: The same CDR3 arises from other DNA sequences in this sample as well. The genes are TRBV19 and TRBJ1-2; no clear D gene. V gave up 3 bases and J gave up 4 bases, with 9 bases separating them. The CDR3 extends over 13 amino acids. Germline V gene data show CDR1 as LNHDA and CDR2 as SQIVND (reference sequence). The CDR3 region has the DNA TGTGCCAGTAGTATCCCCGGGAGCTATGGCTACACCTTC. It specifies CASSIPGSYGYTF.

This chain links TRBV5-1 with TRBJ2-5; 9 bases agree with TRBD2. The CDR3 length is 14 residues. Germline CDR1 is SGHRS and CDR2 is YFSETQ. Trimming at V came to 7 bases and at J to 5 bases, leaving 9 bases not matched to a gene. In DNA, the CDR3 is TGCGCCAGCTCCTATAGCGGGAGTAGGGAGACCCAGTACTTC. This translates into CASSYSGSRETQYF. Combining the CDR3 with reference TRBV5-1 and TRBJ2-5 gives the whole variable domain KAGVTQTPRYLIKTRGQQVTLSCSPISGHRSVSWYQQTPGQGLQFLFEYFSETQRNKGNFPGRFSGRQFSNSRSEMNVSTLELGDSALYLCASSYSGSRETQYFGPGTRLLVL.

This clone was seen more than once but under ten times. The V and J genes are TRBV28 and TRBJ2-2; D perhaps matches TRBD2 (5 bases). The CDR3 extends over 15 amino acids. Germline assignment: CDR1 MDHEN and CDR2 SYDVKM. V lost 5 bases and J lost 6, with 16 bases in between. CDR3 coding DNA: TGTGCCAGCAGTAGCGGACCCCGAAATGCCGGGGAGCTGTTTTTT. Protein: CASSSGPRNAGELFF. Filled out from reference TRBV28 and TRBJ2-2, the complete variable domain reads DVKVTQSSRYLVKRTGEKVFLECVQDMDHENMFWYRQDPGLGLRLIYFSYDVKMKEKGDIPEGYSVSREKKERFSLILESASTNQTSMYLCASSSGPRNAGELFFGEGSRLTVL.

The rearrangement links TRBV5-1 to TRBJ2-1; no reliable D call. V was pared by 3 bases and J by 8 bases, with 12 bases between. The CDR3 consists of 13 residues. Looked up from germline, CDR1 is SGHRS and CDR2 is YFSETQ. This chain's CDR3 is CASSSLVGDEQFF. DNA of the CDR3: TGCGCCAGCAGCTCTTTGGTGGGCGATGAGCAGTTCTTC.

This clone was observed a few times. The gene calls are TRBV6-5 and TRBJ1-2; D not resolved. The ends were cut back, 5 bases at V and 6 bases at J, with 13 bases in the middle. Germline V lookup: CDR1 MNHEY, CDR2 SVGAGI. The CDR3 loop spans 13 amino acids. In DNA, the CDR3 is TGTGCCAGCAGTGGCCCCGACAATAATGGCTACACCTTC. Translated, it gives CASSGPDNNGYTF.

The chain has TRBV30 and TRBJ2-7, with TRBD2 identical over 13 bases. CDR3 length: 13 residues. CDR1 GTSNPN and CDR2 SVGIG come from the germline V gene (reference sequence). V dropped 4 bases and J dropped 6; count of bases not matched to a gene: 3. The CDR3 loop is CAWIRLAGGEQYF. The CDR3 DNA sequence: TGTGCCTGGATCCGACTAGCGGGAGGCGAGCAGTACTTC.

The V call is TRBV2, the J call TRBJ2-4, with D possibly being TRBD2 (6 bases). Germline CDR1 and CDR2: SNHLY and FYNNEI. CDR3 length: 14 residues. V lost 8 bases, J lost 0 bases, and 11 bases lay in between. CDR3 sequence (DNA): TGTGCCAGCCGGGGACTTCTAGCCAAAAACATTCAGTACTTC. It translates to CASRGLLAKNIQYF.

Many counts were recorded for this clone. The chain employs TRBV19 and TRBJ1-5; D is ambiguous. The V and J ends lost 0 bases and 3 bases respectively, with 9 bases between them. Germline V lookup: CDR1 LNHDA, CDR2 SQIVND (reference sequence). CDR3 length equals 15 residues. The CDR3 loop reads CASSIDQGLNQPQHF. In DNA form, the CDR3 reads TGTGCCAGTAGTATAGATCAAGGACTCAATCAGCCCCAGCATTTT.

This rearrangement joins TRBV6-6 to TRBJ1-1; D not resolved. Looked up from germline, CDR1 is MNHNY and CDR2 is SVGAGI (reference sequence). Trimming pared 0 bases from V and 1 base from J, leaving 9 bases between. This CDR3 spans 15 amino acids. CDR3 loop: CASSYSVKTNTEAFF. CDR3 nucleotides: TGTGCCAGCAGTTACTCGGTCAAAACGAACACTGAAGCTTTCTTT.

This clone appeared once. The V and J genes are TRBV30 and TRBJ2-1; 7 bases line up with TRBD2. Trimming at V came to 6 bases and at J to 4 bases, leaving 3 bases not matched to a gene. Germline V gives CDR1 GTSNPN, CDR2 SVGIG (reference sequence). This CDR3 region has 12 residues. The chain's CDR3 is CACSGWYNEQFF. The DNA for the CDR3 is TGTGCCTGTAGCGGGTGGTACAATGAGCAGTTCTTC.

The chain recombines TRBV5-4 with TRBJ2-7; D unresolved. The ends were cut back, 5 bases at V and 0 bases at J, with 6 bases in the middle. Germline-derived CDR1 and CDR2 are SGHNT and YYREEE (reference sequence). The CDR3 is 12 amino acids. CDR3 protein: CASSRTSYEQYF. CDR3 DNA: TGTGCCAGCAGTAGGACCTCCTACGAGCAGTACTTC.

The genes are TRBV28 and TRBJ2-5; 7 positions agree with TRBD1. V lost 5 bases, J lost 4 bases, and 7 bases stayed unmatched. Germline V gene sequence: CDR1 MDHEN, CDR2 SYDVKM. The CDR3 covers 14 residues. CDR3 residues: CASSHPQGRETQYF. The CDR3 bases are TGTGCCAGCAGTCATCCACAGGGGCGAGAGACCCAGTACTTC. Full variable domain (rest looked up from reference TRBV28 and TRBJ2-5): DVKVTQSSRYLVKRTGEKVFLECVQDMDHENMFWYRQDPGLGLRLIYFSYDVKMKEKGDIPEGYSVSREKKERFSLILESASTNQTSMYLCASSHPQGRETQYFGPGTRLLVL.

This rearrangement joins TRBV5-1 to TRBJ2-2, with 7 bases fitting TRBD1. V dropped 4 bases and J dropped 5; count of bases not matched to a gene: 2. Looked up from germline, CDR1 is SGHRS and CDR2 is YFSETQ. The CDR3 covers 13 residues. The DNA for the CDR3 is TGCGCCAGCAGCGAACAGGGGACCGGGGAGCTGTTTTTT. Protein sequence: CASSEQGTGELFF.